What follows is one T cell receptor beta chain and its context. This receptor's antigen is unknown. No base quality values were provided; no much bigger clone lies one nucleotide off. TCR repertoires of sorted CD4+ and CD8+ blood T cells from severe aplastic anemia patients and healthy subjects were deep-sequenced in the study. Ficoll-Paque density gradient centrifugation was used to isolate peripheral blood mononuclear cells. Before DNA extraction, CD4+ and CD8+ T cells were sorted with FACS or magnetic beads. Profiling of TCR beta VDJ combinations and CDR3 sequences used genomic DNA as the template. TCR repertoire sequencing was run on an Illumina HiSeq 2000. The authors' analysis ran thus. Repertoires were assessed using TRBV/TRBJ rearrangement plots, CDR3 size and DJ length profiles, and Simpson's diversity index. Whichever DNA sequence was most abundant in the deep sequencing data was defined as the immunodominant clone. CDR3 amino acid sequences were screened for sharing across subjects and compared with published repertoires and the VDJdb database. TCRdb passed the public sequencing reads through fastp at Q25 and MiXCR, retaining productive beta sequences. Rows are unified per CDR3 protein, each entry keeping the most common DNA and genes. The V and J calls and clone size come from TCRdb's table, not from the authors' own analysis. The sample table lists about 190,000 distinct CDR3 sequences, approximately 49% of them with a count of one. Roughly 15% of the sample belongs to the ten largest clones.

These data come from a study of CD8+CD57+ T cells in acquired aplastic anemia listed by TCRdb under 2018. With regard to the full study: DNA extracted from sorted CD4+ and CD8+ cells had a mean of approximately 3.3 ug, with a range of roughly 0.18 to 27.4 ug. An average of approximately 10 million reads for CD4+ cells and 11 million or so reads for CD8+ cells was obtained from healthy donor samples.

Beyond this particular receptor, the publication reports: Roughly 30 CD8+ CDR3 sequences were shared between patients and controls but appeared highly expressed in patients and within their immunodominant clones. Between patients and healthy controls, no significant difference in CD8+ Simpson's diversity was found (P=0.060).

The CDR3 measures 17 amino acids from cysteine to phenylalanine. Kept here is only the CDR3 DNA, which spans 51 bases and is read in frame from base 1. The V end gives up 1 base and the J end 9 bases, leaving 11 bases in the junction not matched to a gene. Sequences SGHTA (CDR1) and FQGNSA (CDR2) are obtained from the germline V gene. Material: sorted CD4+, CD8+, or CD8+CD57+ T cells (not recorded which) from PBMCs. This chain is built from TRBV7-2 and TRBJ2-1; TRBD2 aligns with 11 central bases. This TCR was sampled from a human donor in good health, serving as a control. The nucleotide sequence is TGTGCCAGCAGCTTAGATCCACTACTAGCGGGGGAAGGTGAGCAGTTCTTC. It is translated as CASSLDPLLAGEGEQFF.